The text below deals with one T cell receptor beta chain. The same CDR3 can be traced to other DNA sequences in this sample. The sample originates from a study of shared clonotypes between healthy human individuals. The germline V gene has CDR1 MNHEY and CDR2 SMNVEV (reference sequence). Trimming removed 2 bases from V and 4 bases from J, with 8 bases in between. The CDR3 loop spans 14 amino acids. Assay execution took place at the deep level. Assay: immunoSEQ multiplex PCR; the TCRdb copy retains only in-frame clones and omits some. The sample holds roughly 1,000,000 clones, around 78% seen once. Sequencing used memory CD4+ T cells from PBMCs. Specified subset: CD45RA-negative fraction. The gene calls are TRBV27 and TRBJ1-4; possible D gene TRBD1, 6 bases. This TCR was recovered from a man aged 18 to 29 in good health. Some clones in this sample may be carry-over from other donors' samples. CDR3 sequence: CASSLADSNEKLFF. DNA of the CDR3: TGTGCCAGCAGTTTAGCGGACAGTAATGAAAAACTGTTTTTT.